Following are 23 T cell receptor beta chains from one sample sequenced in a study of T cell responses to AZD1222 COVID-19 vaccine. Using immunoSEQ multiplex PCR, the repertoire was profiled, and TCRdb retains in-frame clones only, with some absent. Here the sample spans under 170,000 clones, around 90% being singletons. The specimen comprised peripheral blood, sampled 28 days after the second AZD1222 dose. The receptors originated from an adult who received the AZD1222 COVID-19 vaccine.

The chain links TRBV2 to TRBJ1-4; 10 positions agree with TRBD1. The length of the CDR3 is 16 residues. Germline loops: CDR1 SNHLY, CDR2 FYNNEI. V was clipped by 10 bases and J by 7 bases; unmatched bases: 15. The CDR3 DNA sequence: TGTGCCACACGGACAGGGGGAGTTGTCAGTGGTGAAAAACTGTTTTTT. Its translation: CATRTGGVVSGEKLFF. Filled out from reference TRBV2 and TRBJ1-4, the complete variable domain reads EPEVTQTPSHQVTQMGQEVILRCVPISNHLYFYWYRQILGQKVEFLVSFYNNEISEKSEIFDDQFSVERPDGSNFTLKIRSTKLEDSAMYFCATRTGGVVSGEKLFFGSGTQLSVL.

CDR3 in amino acids: CASTLVGLAGVRAGELFF. In DNA, the CDR3 is TGTGCCAGTACCCTAGTGGGACTAGCGGGAGTTAGAGCCGGGGAGCTGTTTTTT. V usage is TRBV19 and J usage is TRBJ2-2; TRBD2 matches at 14 bases. The germline V gene has CDR1 LNHDA and CDR2 SQIVND (reference sequence). The CDR3 is made up of 18 amino acids. J lost 6 bases, V lost 7 bases, and 13 bases had no gene match.

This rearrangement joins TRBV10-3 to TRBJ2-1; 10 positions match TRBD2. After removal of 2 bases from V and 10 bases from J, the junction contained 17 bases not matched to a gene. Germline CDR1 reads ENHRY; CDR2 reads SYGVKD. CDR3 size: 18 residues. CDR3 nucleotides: TGTGCCATCAGTGAGCAAAAGGGTAGCGGGAGGATATCGATCGAGCAGTTCTTC. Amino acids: CAISEQKGSGRISIEQFF.

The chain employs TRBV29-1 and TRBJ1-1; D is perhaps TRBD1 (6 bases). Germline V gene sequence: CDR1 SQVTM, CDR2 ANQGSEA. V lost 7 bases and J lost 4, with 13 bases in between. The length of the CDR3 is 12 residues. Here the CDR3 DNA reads TGCAGCGCACAGGGCATGAGCACTGAAGCTTTCTTT. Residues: CSAQGMSTEAFF.

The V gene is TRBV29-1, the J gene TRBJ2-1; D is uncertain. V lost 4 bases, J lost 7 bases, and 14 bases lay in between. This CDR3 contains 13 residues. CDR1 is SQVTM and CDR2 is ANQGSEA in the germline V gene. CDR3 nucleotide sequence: TGCAGCGTTGTCCCAATGGGAAGGAATGAGCAGTTCTTC. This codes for CSVVPMGRNEQFF.

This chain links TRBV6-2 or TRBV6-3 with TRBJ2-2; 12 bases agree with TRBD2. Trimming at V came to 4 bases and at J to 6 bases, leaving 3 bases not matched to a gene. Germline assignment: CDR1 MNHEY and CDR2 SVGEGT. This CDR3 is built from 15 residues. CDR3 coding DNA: TGTGCCAGCAGTTGGACTAGCGGGACCCCCGGGGAGCTGTTTTTT. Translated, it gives CASSWTSGTPGELFF.

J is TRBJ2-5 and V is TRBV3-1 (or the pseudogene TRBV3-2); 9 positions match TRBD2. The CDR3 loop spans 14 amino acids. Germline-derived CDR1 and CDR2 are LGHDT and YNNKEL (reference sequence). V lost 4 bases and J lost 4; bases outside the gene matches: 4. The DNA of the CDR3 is TGTGCCAGCAGCCCCGGACTAGCGCGAGAGACCCAGTACTTC. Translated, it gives CASSPGLARETQYF.

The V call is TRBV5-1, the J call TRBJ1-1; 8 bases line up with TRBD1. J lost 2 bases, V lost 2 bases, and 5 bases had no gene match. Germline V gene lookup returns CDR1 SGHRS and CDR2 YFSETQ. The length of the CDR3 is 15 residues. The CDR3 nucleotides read TGCGCCAGCAGCTTACTGGGACAGGTTAACACTGAAGCTTTCTTT. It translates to CASSLLGQVNTEAFF.

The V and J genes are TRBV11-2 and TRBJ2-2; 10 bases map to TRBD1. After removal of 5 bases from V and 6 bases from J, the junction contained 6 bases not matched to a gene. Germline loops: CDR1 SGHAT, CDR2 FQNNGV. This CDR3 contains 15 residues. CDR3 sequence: CASSTGQGQAGELFF. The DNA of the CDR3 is TGTGCCAGCAGCACGGGACAGGGGCAGGCCGGGGAGCTGTTTTTT.

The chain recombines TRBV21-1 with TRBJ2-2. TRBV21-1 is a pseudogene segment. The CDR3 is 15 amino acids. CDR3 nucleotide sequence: TGTGCCAGCAGCAAACGGGACGGGGAGTCCGGGGAGCTGTTTTTT. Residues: CASSKRDGESGELFF.

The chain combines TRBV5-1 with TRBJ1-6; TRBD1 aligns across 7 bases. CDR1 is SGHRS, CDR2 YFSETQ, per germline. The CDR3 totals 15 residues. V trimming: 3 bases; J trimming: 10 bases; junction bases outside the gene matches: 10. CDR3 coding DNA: TGCGCCAGCAGCTCAAACAGGGGTTCGGGATCACCCCTCCACTTT. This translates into CASSSNRGSGSPLHF.

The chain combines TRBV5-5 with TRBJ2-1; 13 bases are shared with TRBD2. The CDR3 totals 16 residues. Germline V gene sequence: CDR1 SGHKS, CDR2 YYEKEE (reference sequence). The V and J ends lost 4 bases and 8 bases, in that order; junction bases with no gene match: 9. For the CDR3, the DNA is TGTGCCAGCAGCATAACACTAGCGGGAGGGTTTTATGAGCAGTTCTTC. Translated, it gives CASSITLAGGFYEQFF. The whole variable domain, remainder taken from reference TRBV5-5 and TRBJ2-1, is DAGVTQSPTHLIKTRGQQVTLRCSPISGHKSVSWYQQVLGQGPQFIFQYYEKEERGRGNFPDRFSARQFPNYSSELNVNALLLGDSALYLCASSITLAGGFYEQFFGPGTRLTVL.

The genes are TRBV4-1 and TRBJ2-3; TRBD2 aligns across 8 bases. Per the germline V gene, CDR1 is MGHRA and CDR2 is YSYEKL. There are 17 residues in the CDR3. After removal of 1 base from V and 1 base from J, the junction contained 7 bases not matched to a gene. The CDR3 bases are TGCGCCAGCAGCCAAGGTGGTAGCGGGATTGGCACAGATACGCAGTATTTT. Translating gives CASSQGGSGIGTDTQYF.

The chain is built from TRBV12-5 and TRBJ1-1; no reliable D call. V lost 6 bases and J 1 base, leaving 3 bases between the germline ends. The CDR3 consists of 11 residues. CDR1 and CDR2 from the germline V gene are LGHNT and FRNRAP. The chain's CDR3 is CASGKNTEAFF. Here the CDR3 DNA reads TGTGCTAGTGGGAAGAACACTGAAGCTTTCTTT.

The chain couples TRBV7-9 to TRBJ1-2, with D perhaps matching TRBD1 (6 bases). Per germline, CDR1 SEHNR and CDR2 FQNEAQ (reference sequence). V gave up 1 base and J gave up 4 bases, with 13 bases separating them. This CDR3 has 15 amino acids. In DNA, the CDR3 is TGTGCCAGCAGCTTAGTGGCGGTGGACAGCTATGGCTACACCTTC. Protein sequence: CASSLVAVDSYGYTF. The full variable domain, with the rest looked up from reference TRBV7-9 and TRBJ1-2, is DTGVSQNPRHKITKRGQNVTFRCDPISEHNRLYWYRQTLGQGPEFLTYFQNEAQLEKSRLLSDRFSAERPKGSFSTLEIQRTEQGDSAMYLCASSLVAVDSYGYTFGSGTRLTVV.

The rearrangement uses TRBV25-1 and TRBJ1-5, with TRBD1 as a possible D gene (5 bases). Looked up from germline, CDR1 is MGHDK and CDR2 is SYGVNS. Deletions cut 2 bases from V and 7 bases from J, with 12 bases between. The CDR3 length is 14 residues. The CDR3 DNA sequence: TGTGCCAGCAGTGAAGGAGGGGCAAGACAGCCCCAGCATTTT. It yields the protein CASSEGGARQPQHF.

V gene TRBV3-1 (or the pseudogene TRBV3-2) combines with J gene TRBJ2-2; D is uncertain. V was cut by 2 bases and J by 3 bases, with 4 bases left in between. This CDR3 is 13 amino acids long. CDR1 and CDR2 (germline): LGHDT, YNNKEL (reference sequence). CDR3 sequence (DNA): TGTGCCAGCAGCCAAACGTACACCGGGGAGCTGTTTTTT. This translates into CASSQTYTGELFF.

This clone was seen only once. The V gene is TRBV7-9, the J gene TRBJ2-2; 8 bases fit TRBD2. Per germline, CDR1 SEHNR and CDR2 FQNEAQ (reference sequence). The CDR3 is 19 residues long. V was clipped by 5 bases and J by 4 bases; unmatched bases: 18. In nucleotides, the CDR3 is TGTGCCAGCAGCCGAGGAAGGGCAGCGGGAGAGCGGCCCACCGGGGAGCTGTTTTTT. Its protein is CASSRGRAAGERPTGELFF.

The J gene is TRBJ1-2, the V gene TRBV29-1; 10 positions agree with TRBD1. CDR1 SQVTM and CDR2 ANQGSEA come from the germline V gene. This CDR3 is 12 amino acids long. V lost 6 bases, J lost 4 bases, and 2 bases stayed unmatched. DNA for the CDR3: TGCAGCGTCGGACAGGGGGTCTATGGCTACACCTTC. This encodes CSVGQGVYGYTF. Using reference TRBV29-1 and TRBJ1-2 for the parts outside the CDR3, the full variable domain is SAVISQKPSRDICQRGTSLTIQCQVDSQVTMMFWYRQQPGQSLTLIATANQGSEATYESGFVIDKFPISRPNLTFSTLTVSNMSPEDSSIYLCSVGQGVYGYTFGSGTRLTVV.

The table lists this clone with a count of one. CDR3 coding DNA: TGTGCCAGCAGTGCCCGACACCTTGCGGAGGGGCGAAAAGAGACCCAGTACTTC. As protein: CASSARHLAEGRKETQYF. This chain links TRBV6-1 with TRBJ2-5; TRBD2 might be the D (6 bases). Germline V gene lookup returns CDR1 MNHNS and CDR2 SASEGT. V was cut by 4 bases and J by 3 bases, with 24 bases left in between. The length of the CDR3 is 18 residues.

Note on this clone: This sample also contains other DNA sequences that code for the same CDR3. DNA of the CDR3: TGTGCCAGCAGCTTAGAGGGCCGGAGCTATGGCTACACCTTC. Translation: CASSLEGRSYGYTF. V is TRBV11-2 and J is TRBJ1-2, with D unclear. From germline, CDR1 is SGHAT and CDR2 FQNNGV. V lost 0 bases, J lost 4 bases, and 9 bases lay in between. The CDR3 is 14 amino acids.

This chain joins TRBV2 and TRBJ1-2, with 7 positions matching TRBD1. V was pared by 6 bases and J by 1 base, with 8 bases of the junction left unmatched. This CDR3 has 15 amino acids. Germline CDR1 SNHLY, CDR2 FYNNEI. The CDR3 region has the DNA TGTGCCAGCAGCACGGGACAGAACCTTAACTATGGCTACACCTTC. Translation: CASSTGQNLNYGYTF.

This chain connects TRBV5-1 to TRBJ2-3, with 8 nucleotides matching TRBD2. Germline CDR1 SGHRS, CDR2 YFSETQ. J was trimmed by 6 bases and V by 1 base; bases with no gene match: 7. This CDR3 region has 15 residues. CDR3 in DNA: TGCGCCAGCAGCTTGCGGGCGGGAGGCCCTGATACGCAGTATTTT. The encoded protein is CASSLRAGGPDTQYF.